These 13 T cell receptor beta chains originate from one sample sequenced in a study of shared clonotypes between healthy human individuals. Repertoires were generated with immunoSEQ multiplex PCR, while TCRdb's copy carries only in-frame clones and drops some. The sample carries around 500,000 clones, around four fifths recorded once. What was sequenced was PBMCs. The receptors were gathered from a woman in her thirties or forties in good health. Some clones in this sample may be carry-over from other donors' samples.

The sample holds a few counts of this clone. CDR3 residues: CSVSGPSYEQYF. For the CDR3, the DNA is TGCAGCGTATCGGGCCCTTCCTACGAGCAGTACTTC. The rearrangement uses TRBV29-1 and TRBJ2-7, with D uncertain. The CDR3 loop spans 12 amino acids. V lost 6 bases and J 1 base, leaving 10 bases between the germline ends. Germline V CDR1 and CDR2: SQVTM, ANQGSEA.

The chain is built from TRBV11-2 and TRBJ2-7, with 8 bases matching TRBD2. The CDR3 contains 14 residues. CDR1 and CDR2 (germline): SGHAT, FQNNGV. V gave up 1 base and J gave up 4 bases; unmatched junction bases: 3. The CDR3 loop reads CASSLAPSGYEQYF. CDR3 nucleotides: TGTGCCAGCAGCTTAGCTCCTAGCGGGTACGAGCAGTACTTC.

The rearrangement uses TRBV18 and TRBJ2-2; D uncertain. The germline gives CDR1 KGHSH, CDR2 LQKENI. With 6 bases removed from V and 1 base from J, the gap between germline ends came to 9 bases. This CDR3 is 14 amino acids long. The CDR3 DNA reads as TGTGCCAGCTCCCCTCAGGTGAACACCGGGGAGCTGTTTTTT. It codes for CASSPQVNTGELFF.

The gene calls are TRBV25-1 and TRBJ1-2, with 9 bases aligning to TRBD1. V shed 5 bases and J 6 bases; nucleotides not matched to a gene: 4. Germline CDR1 MGHDK, CDR2 SYGVNS. This CDR3 has 13 amino acids. For the CDR3, the DNA is TGTGCCAGCAGTAGGGACAGGGTGGATGGCTACACCTTC. Translating gives CASSRDRVDGYTF.

V is TRBV7-3 and J is TRBJ1-2; D remains unclear. Germline V gene sequence: CDR1 SGHTA, CDR2 FQGTGA. The CDR3 has 13 amino acids. V lost 1 base, J lost 8 bases, and 11 bases lay in between. CDR3 amino acids: CASSLNAGRGYTF. The CDR3 nucleotides are TGTGCCAGCAGCTTAAATGCTGGCCGAGGCTACACCTTC.

V is TRBV5-8 and J is TRBJ1-3; no definite D call. V gave up 0 bases and J gave up 4 bases, with 11 bases separating them. CDR1 is SGHTS, CDR2 YDEGEE, per germline. This CDR3 is built from 15 residues. The CDR3, as DNA: TGTGCCAGCAGCTTGGTTCGGGGTTCCGGAAACACCATATATTTT. Its translation is CASSLVRGSGNTIYF. Using reference TRBV5-8 and TRBJ1-3 for the parts outside the CDR3, the full variable domain is EAGVTQSPTHLIKTRGQQATLRCSPISGHTSVYWYQQALGLGLQFLLWYDEGEERNRGNFPPRFSGRQFPNYSSELNVNALELEDSALYLCASSLVRGSGNTIYFGEGSWLTVV.

This clone was counted between two and nine times. The chain couples TRBV9 to TRBJ1-1, with D perhaps TRBD1 (5 bases). The CDR3 contains 14 residues. Germline-derived CDR1 and CDR2 are SGDLS and YYNGEE. V was trimmed by 0 bases and J by 8 bases, leaving 14 bases between them. This CDR3 reads CASSVGPTRGEAFF. The CDR3 DNA follows: TGTGCCAGCAGCGTAGGACCTACGAGGGGAGAAGCTTTCTTT.

This rearrangement joins TRBV19 to TRBJ2-3; D remains ambiguous. The V end was cut by 5 bases, the J end by 4 bases, with 13 bases between. Germline assignment: CDR1 LNHDA and CDR2 SQIVND (reference sequence). There are 14 residues in the CDR3. The CDR3: CASSWNGLADTQYF. CDR3 coding DNA: TGTGCCAGTAGTTGGAACGGGTTGGCAGATACGCAGTATTTT.

The chain is built from TRBV27 and TRBJ1-2; possibly TRBD1 for D (6 bases). CDR1 MNHEY and CDR2 SMNVEV come from the germline V gene (reference sequence). The CDR3 loop spans 13 amino acids. Trimming removed 5 bases from V and 5 bases from J, with 12 bases in between. The CDR3: CASSDGGAYGYTF. The CDR3 DNA reads TGTGCCAGCAGTGATGGGGGCGCGTATGGCTACACCTTC.

This chain connects TRBV7-6 to TRBJ2-7, with D uncertain. V lost 5 bases and J 4 bases, leaving 12 bases between the germline ends. CDR3 length equals 13 residues. Per the germline V gene, CDR1 is SGHVS and CDR2 is FNYEAQ. CDR3 DNA: TGTGCCAGCAGCCTTCGGTCCGGATACGAGCAGTACTTC. As protein: CASSLRSGYEQYF.

The V and J genes are TRBV29-1 and TRBJ2-7; 9 bases fit TRBD1. Germline CDR1 and CDR2: SQVTM and ANQGSEA. V trimming: 3 bases; J trimming: 3 bases; junction bases outside the gene matches: 9. The CDR3 loop spans 15 amino acids. CDR3 DNA sequence: TGCAGCGTTGACATTGCCGGGACAGGGATCTACGAGCAGTACTTC. Its translation is CSVDIAGTGIYEQYF.

This chain joins TRBV11-3 and TRBJ1-1; D unclear. Germline assignment: CDR1 SGHNT and CDR2 YENEEA. V was clipped by 5 bases and J by 4 bases, with 11 bases between them. There are 13 residues in the CDR3. The CDR3 region has the DNA TGTGCCAGCAGCACTGGTGGAGGCACTGAAGCTTTCTTT. As protein: CASSTGGGTEAFF. Full variable domain (remainder filled in from reference TRBV11-3 and TRBJ1-1): EAGVVQSPRYKIIEKKQPVAFWCNPISGHNTLYWYLQNLGQGPELLIRYENEEAVDDSQLPKDRFSAERLKGVDSTLKIQPAELGDSAVYLCASSTGGGTEAFFGQGTRLTVV.

This clone appeared many times. The chain uses TRBV2 and TRBJ2-1; D possibly matches TRBD1 or TRBD2 (5 bases each). Germline V gene lookup returns CDR1 SNHLY and CDR2 FYNNEI. Trimming removed 6 bases from V and 7 bases from J, with 13 bases in between. There are 13 residues in the CDR3. CDR3 sequence (DNA): TGTGCCAGCAGCGGGATGGGACGGAATGAGCAGTTCTTC. Its translation is CASSGMGRNEQFF. Variable domain in full (rest from reference TRBV2 and TRBJ2-1): EPEVTQTPSHQVTQMGQEVILRCVPISNHLYFYWYRQILGQKVEFLVSFYNNEISEKSEIFDDQFSVERPDGSNFTLKIRSTKLEDSAMYFCASSGMGRNEQFFGPGTRLTVL.